The 8 T cell receptor beta chains reported below all come from one sample, sequenced in a study of blood T cell repertoires in COVID-19. TCRdb's copy holds only in-frame clones and misses some; the assay was immunoSEQ multiplex PCR. The sample consists of roughly 80,000 clones, roughly 86% of them appearing once. The sample comprised peripheral blood. Receptor source: a woman between 55 and 75 years old with acute or convalescent COVID-19.

This clone was observed a single time. V usage is TRBV7-9 and J usage is TRBJ2-5; 8 positions agree with TRBD1. Losses at the gene ends were 4 bases for V and 2 bases for J; bases not matched to a gene: 9. CDR3 length: 16 amino acids. Germline V gene sequence: CDR1 SEHNR, CDR2 FQNEAQ (reference sequence). CDR3: CASSSTGGPWQETQYF. CDR3 DNA: TGTGCCAGCAGCTCAACAGGGGGGCCATGGCAAGAGACCCAGTACTTC.

V usage is TRBV12-3 or TRBV12-4 and J usage is TRBJ2-7, with D perhaps TRBD1 (5 bases). The CDR3 covers 12 residues. The ends were cut back, 5 bases at V and 8 bases at J, with 13 bases in the middle. The CDR3 here is CASSVSRDQQYF. The CDR3 bases are TGTGCCAGCAGTGTATCCAGGGATCAGCAGTACTTC.

J is TRBJ2-5 and V is TRBV7-6, with 12 nucleotides matching TRBD1. V shed 5 bases and J 5 bases; nucleotides not matched to a gene: 9. This CDR3 comprises 16 residues. The germline V gene encodes CDR1 SGHVS and CDR2 FNYEAQ. The CDR3 protein is CASSKAGTGGAETQYF. In DNA, the CDR3 is TGTGCCAGCAGCAAAGCCGGGACAGGGGGCGCGGAGACCCAGTACTTC.

This clone showed up just once. The CDR3 loop is CASSSIAGLITGELFF. In nucleotides, the CDR3 is TGTGCCAGCAGCTCCATTGCAGGGCTGATCACCGGGGAGCTGTTTTTT. The chain combines TRBV11-2 with TRBJ2-2; tentatively, D is TRBD1 (5 bases). This CDR3 comprises 16 residues. V lost 4 bases to trimming and J lost 4 bases, with 16 bases between them. Germline V gene lookup returns CDR1 SGHAT and CDR2 FQNNGV.

The chain combines TRBV9 with TRBJ1-1; 7 bases fit TRBD1. CDR1 and CDR2 (germline): SGDLS, YYNGEE. This CDR3 is 17 amino acids long. The V segment lost 0 bases and the J segment 0 bases; nucleotides outside the gene matches: 8. The CDR3: CASSVVSGGFMNTEAFF. The CDR3 DNA is TGTGCCAGCAGCGTAGTTTCAGGGGGGTTCATGAACACTGAAGCTTTCTTT. Filled out from reference TRBV9 and TRBJ1-1, the complete variable domain reads DSGVTQTPKHLITATGQRVTLRCSPRSGDLSVYWYQQSLDQGLQFLIQYYNGEERAKGNILERFSAQQFPDLHSELNLSSLELGDSALYFCASSVVSGGFMNTEAFFGQGTRLTVV.

V is TRBV28 and J is TRBJ1-1; TRBD1 agrees at 9 bases. The CDR3 is made up of 13 amino acids. V dropped 6 bases and J dropped 9; count of bases not matched to a gene: 8. Germline V gene lookup returns CDR1 MDHEN and CDR2 SYDVKM. The CDR3 bases are TGTGCCAGCAGCTCCGGACAGGGGAGGCAAGCTTTCTTT. Translated, it gives CASSSGQGRQAFF.

The chain uses TRBV19 and TRBJ1-4, with D unclear. V was pared by 5 bases and J by 0 bases, with 10 bases between. This CDR3 comprises 15 residues. CDR1 and CDR2 from the germline V gene are LNHDA and SQIVND (reference sequence). CDR3 amino acids: CASSRESPTNEKLFF. The CDR3 DNA follows: TGTGCCAGTAGTCGGGAGTCCCCAACTAATGAAAAACTGTTTTTT. Complete variable domain (other parts from reference TRBV19 and TRBJ1-4): DGGITQSPKYLFRKEGQNVTLSCEQNLNHDAMYWYRQDPGQGLRLIYYSQIVNDFQKGDIAEGYSVSREKKESFPLTVTSAQKNPTAFYLCASSRESPTNEKLFFGSGTQLSVL.

The chain uses TRBV19 and TRBJ2-7; TRBD2 agrees at 8 bases. Germline V gives CDR1 LNHDA, CDR2 SQIVND (reference sequence). There are 15 residues in the CDR3. V was clipped by 0 bases and J by 3 bases; unmatched bases: 4. The CDR3 DNA reads as TGTGCCAGTAGTATAGATCAAGCGGGAGTCTACGAGCAGTACTTC. This gives the protein CASSIDQAGVYEQYF.